This T cell receptor beta chain was observed in a study of human T cells and chemical hapten exposure. Overall study context: Minor volume differences among pooled libraries chiefly drove per-sample TCR yield variation. The study, taken as a whole, reports: No alteration of TCRs above 1 in 1000 frequency was seen with DPC sensitization.

Unseparated into fractions, whole blood served as the source from which total RNA was extracted. In the library, unique molecular identifiers were attached to individual cDNA molecules. Original handling: There were a median of approximately 88,000 TCRs per sample, with a range from about 20,000 to 700,000. TCRdb independently ran MiXCR on the 5' RACE reads; one entry per CDR3 protein. The V and J calls follow TCRdb's processing rather than the paper's. The profile shows around 100,000 distinct CDR3 sequences, 15% to 20% of them singletons. This clonotype was detected a few times. Its matching antigen is unknown. Looked up from germline, CDR1 is MDHEN and CDR2 is SYDVKM. CDR3 length equals 14 residues. After removal of 6 bases from V and 2 bases from J, the junction contained 5 bases not matched to a gene.

The chain has TRBV28 and TRBJ2-7; 9 bases are a match to TRBD1. This TCR was sampled from a human donor in good health. CDR3 DNA: TGTGCCAGCAGAACCGGGACAGGGCCCTACGAGCAGTACTTC. It yields the protein CASRTGTGPYEQYF.